What follows describes a single TCR beta chain. Between the trimmed V and J ends, which lost 1 base and 4 bases, there was a span of 7 bases. This CDR3 has 13 amino acids. Germline values: CDR1 MNHNS, CDR2 SASEGT. The data belong to a study of beta chain features in type 1 diabetes. Sequencing targeted expressed TCRB transcripts, as all isolated RNA had been reverse transcribed. Assay used: immunoSEQ multiplex PCR; TCRdb lists only in-frame clones, some missing. The data hold 900,000 or so clones, with roughly 16% observed a single time. The rearrangement joins TRBV6-1 to TRBJ1-2; no firm D call. Sequencing was carried out using naive CD4+ T cells from blood. The clonotype was recovered from a young woman in good health. The DNA of the CDR3 is TGTGCCAGCAGTGAAGTGGGGAGCTATGGCTACACCTTC. Amino acids: CASSEVGSYGYTF.